This TCR beta chain originates from a study of blood T cells in healthy people across ages. Whole-study findings and limits: As age increased, TCR beta diversity per million T cells fell in a roughly linear fashion.

Concerning this clonotype itself: Its antigen is currently unknown.

Together with a sample-barcoded 5' primer, a J-beta primer mix was included in a second PCR lasting about 7 to 11 cycles. Every single cDNA molecule received a tag from a template-switch adaptor with 12 random nucleotides. At least 2.5 million CDR3-containing paired-end reads were obtained per sample. One entry per CDR3 protein results from TCRdb running MiXCR on the 5' RACE reads. The profile covers about 1.6 million distinct CDR3 sequences, with 30% to 40% appearing a single time and about 11% taken by the ten largest. The CDR3 extends over 16 amino acids. Trimming took off 4 bases at V and 3 bases at J, with 18 bases between the two ends.

This receptor was obtained from a young woman in good health. The rearrangement joins TRBV12-3 or TRBV12-4 to TRBJ2-5; D tentatively reads TRBD1 or TRBD2 (6 bases each). Sample: blood. The CDR3 loop is CASSSWGAGEEETQYF. As DNA, the CDR3 is TGTGCCAGCAGTTCTTGGGGGGCAGGGGAAGAAGAGACCCAGTACTTC.